The 15 T cell receptor beta chains reported below all come from one sample, sequenced in a study of blood T cell repertoires in COVID-19. The table came from immunoSEQ multiplex PCR; TCRdb's copy has only in-frame clones and leaves some out. The top ten clones hold roughly a tenth of a sample with about 220,000 clones, about 88% of them seen once. Input material: peripheral blood. The receptors originated from a woman aged 50 to 60 with COVID-19, enrolled during active disease.

The V call is TRBV19, the J call TRBJ1-5, with 8 bases lining up with TRBD1. Looked up from germline, CDR1 is LNHDA and CDR2 is SQIVND (reference sequence). V lost 9 bases, J lost 5 bases, and 12 bases stayed unmatched. The CDR3 extends over 15 amino acids. CDR3 sequence (DNA): TGTGCCAGCGCCGTTCCCACAGGGGGTCATCAGCCCCAGCATTTT. This translates into CASAVPTGGHQPQHF.

The chain is built from TRBV5-8 and TRBJ2-2; 11 bases are shared with TRBD1. This CDR3 is 15 amino acids long. V was pared by 4 bases and J by 6 bases, with 5 bases of the junction left unmatched. CDR1 and CDR2 from the germline V gene are SGHTS and YDEGEE. In nucleotides, the CDR3 is TGTGCCAGCAGCCCCTGGGGACAGGGGGCCGGGGAGCTGTTTTTT. Encoded protein: CASSPWGQGAGELFF.

The chain uses TRBV7-8 and TRBJ1-1; TRBD1 matches 10 bases. CDR3 size: 16 residues. The germline V gene has CDR1 SGHVS and CDR2 FQNEAQ. The V gene end was trimmed by 5 bases and the J gene end by 1 base; junction bases not matched to a gene: 7. The CDR3 coding sequence is TGTGCCAGCAGCCCCTACCGACAGGGGGCGAACACTGAAGCTTTCTTT. It specifies CASSPYRQGANTEAFF. Complete variable domain (other parts from reference TRBV7-8 and TRBJ1-1): GAGVSQSPRYKVAKRGQDVALRCDPISGHVSLFWYQQALGQGPEFLTYFQNEAQLDKSGLPSDRFFAERPEGSVSTLKIQRTQQEDSAVYLCASSPYRQGANTEAFFGQGTRLTVV.

This clone came up once. The chain uses TRBV5-1 and TRBJ2-2; 9 nucleotides align to TRBD1. The junction had 4 bases not matched to a gene; V was cut back by 4 bases and J by 3 bases. Germline CDR1 and CDR2: SGHRS and YFSETQ. The CDR3 extends over 15 amino acids. CDR3 DNA sequence: TGCGCCAGCAGCCCCCGGACAGGGGACACCGGGGAGCTGTTTTTT. Translating it yields CASSPRTGDTGELFF.

The rearrangement uses TRBV14 and TRBJ2-7; TRBD1 matches 10 bases. Germline V gene sequence: CDR1 SGHDN, CDR2 FVKESK. V was clipped by 1 base and J by 4 bases; unmatched bases: 1. The CDR3 has 14 residues. The DNA of the CDR3 is TGTGCCAGCAGCCAAGCGGACAGGGGGTACGAGCAGTACTTC. Translation: CASSQADRGYEQYF.

The genes are TRBV28 and TRBJ2-7; D is ambiguous. V was cut by 2 bases and J by 2 bases, with 10 bases left in between. CDR3 length: 14 residues. In germline, CDR1 is MDHEN, CDR2 SYDVKM. Written as DNA, the CDR3 is TGTGCCAGCAGTTTAGGTCGCGCCACCTACGAGCAGTACGTC. It encodes CASSLGRATYEQYV.

V usage is TRBV24-1 and J usage is TRBJ2-3; 7 nucleotides align to TRBD1. After removal of 4 bases from V and 2 bases from J, the junction contained 5 bases not matched to a gene. This CDR3 region has 15 residues. CDR1 KGHDR and CDR2 SFDVKD come from the germline V gene. CDR3 loop: CATSEQGQSTDTQYF. The CDR3 nucleotides are TGTGCCACCAGTGAGCAGGGACAGTCCACAGATACGCAGTATTTT.

This sequence joins TRBV5-1 and TRBJ1-1; 11 positions agree with TRBD1. CDR3 length: 15 residues. The ends lost 4 bases at V and 1 base at J; junction bases unmatched: 3. Germline V gene lookup returns CDR1 SGHRS and CDR2 YFSETQ. CDR3 residues: CASSPDRGRNTEAFF. As DNA, the CDR3 is TGCGCCAGCAGCCCGGACAGGGGGCGGAACACTGAAGCTTTCTTT. Full variable domain (outside the CDR3, taken from reference TRBV5-1 and TRBJ1-1): KAGVTQTPRYLIKTRGQQVTLSCSPISGHRSVSWYQQTPGQGLQFLFEYFSETQRNKGNFPGRFSGRQFSNSRSEMNVSTLELGDSALYLCASSPDRGRNTEAFFGQGTRLTVV.

The chain carries TRBV7-2 and TRBJ1-1; a weak D match, TRBD1 (6 bases). The CDR3 has 14 amino acids. V lost 4 bases to trimming and J lost 1 base, with 10 bases between them. Germline CDR1 reads SGHTA; CDR2 reads FQGNSA. In nucleotides, the CDR3 is TGTGCCAGCAGCTCGCAGGGGTCGAACACTGAAGCTTTCTTT. This sequence encodes CASSSQGSNTEAFF.

The rearrangement uses TRBV25-1 and TRBJ1-2, with D uncertain. The V end lost 5 bases, the J end lost 2 bases, and 18 bases lay between the germline ends. CDR1 is MGHDK, CDR2 SYGVNS, per germline. The CDR3 consists of 16 residues. CDR3 loop: CASSSSRRASNYGYTF. CDR3 coding DNA: TGTGCCAGCAGTTCATCTAGGAGGGCTAGCAACTATGGCTACACCTTC.

The gene calls are TRBV11-3 and TRBJ2-7, with 11 bases lining up with TRBD1. J gave up 4 bases and V 1 base, and 0 bases lay outside the gene matches. Germline values: CDR1 SGHNT, CDR2 YENEEA. The CDR3 is 14 residues long. This CDR3 reads CASSLGDRGYEQYF. In nucleotides, the CDR3 is TGTGCCAGCAGCTTAGGGGACAGGGGGTACGAGCAGTACTTC. Combining the CDR3 with reference TRBV11-3 and TRBJ2-7 gives the whole variable domain EAGVVQSPRYKIIEKKQPVAFWCNPISGHNTLYWYLQNLGQGPELLIRYENEEAVDDSQLPKDRFSAERLKGVDSTLKIQPAELGDSAVYLCASSLGDRGYEQYFGPGTRLTVT.

The V and J genes are TRBV6-2 or TRBV6-3 and TRBJ2-7; D is unclear. Germline values: CDR1 MNHEY, CDR2 SVGEGT. Between the trimmed V and J ends, which lost 0 bases and 4 bases, there was a span of 7 bases. The CDR3 extends over 13 amino acids. As DNA, the CDR3 is TGTGCCAGCAGTTACTCCCCTTTATACGAGCAGTACGTC. Translated, it gives CASSYSPLYEQYV.

The chain couples TRBV6-2 or TRBV6-3 to TRBJ1-5; 7 bases are a match to TRBD1. CDR1 is MNHEY and CDR2 is SVGEGT in the germline V gene. The CDR3 spans 17 residues. The ends lost 1 base at V and 5 bases at J; junction bases unmatched: 11. In DNA, the CDR3 is TGTGCCAGCAGTTACTTCTGGGCCAGGGGGAACGATCAGCCCCAGCATTTT. Its translation: CASSYFWARGNDQPQHF.

Here the CDR3 DNA reads TGTGCCAGCAGTTACTCCCGAGGGGGCGTAGGCAATGAGCAGTTCTTC. It yields the protein CASSYSRGGVGNEQFF. The rearrangement uses TRBV6-6 and TRBJ2-1; TRBD1 matches at 7 bases. V gave up 0 bases and J gave up 6 bases; unmatched junction bases: 8. Germline V gene lookup returns CDR1 MNHNY and CDR2 SVGAGI (reference sequence). The CDR3 extends over 16 amino acids.

V gene TRBV14 combines with J gene TRBJ1-6, with unresolved D. The CDR3 has 15 residues. Deletions cut 2 bases from V and 2 bases from J, with 7 bases between. Germline assignment: CDR1 SGHDN and CDR2 FVKESK. For the CDR3, the DNA is TGTGCCAGCAGCCAAAGAGCCCCCTATAATTCACCCCTCCACTTT. This sequence encodes CASSQRAPYNSPLHF.